This T cell receptor (beta chain) stems from a study of Ad26.COV2.S vaccination and SARS-CoV-2 variants. Whole-study context: Of the COV1001 trial arms, the Ad26.COV2.S arm included the donor. Ad26.COV2.S shots went into the muscle once or twice, 56 days apart.

Treatment reported: around 19 received Ad26.COV2.S at low or high dose, single or two shots; a few received placebo; per-sample allocation not given. Samples were taken on day 63 after the first vaccine or placebo injection. An Ad26 vector that expressed Wuhan-strain SARS-CoV-2 spike constituted the vaccine. Only in-frame clones appear in the TCRdb table, and some are missing; sequencing was by immunoSEQ multiplex PCR. This table holds roughly 330,000 clones, under 90% found once. Germline CDR1 LNHDA, CDR2 SQIVND (reference sequence). This CDR3 comprises 12 residues. V lost 3 bases to trimming and J lost 5 bases, with 7 bases between them.

The gene calls are TRBV19 and TRBJ1-1; D is unclear. This specimen consisted of peripheral blood, obtained in a trial of Ad26.COV2.S vaccine versus placebo. This clonotype was obtained from a person aged 18-65 years who received the Ad26.COV2.S COVID-19 vaccine or a placebo. The CDR3 DNA is TGTGCCAGTAGTATCCTGGGAACTGAAGCTTTCTTT. It yields the protein CASSILGTEAFF.